A single sample is the source of the 32 T cell receptor beta chains below, sequenced in a study of lymphopenia after photon versus proton radiotherapy. Produced via immunoSEQ multiplex PCR; TCRdb's table is partial and in-frame only. The table lists about 25,000 clones, about 91% of them singletons. The sample consisted of peripheral blood, taken from a patient treated with photon-based radiotherapy. These receptors were collected from a man between 45 and 60 years old with gastric cancer.

This clone was detected only once. The rearrangement links TRBV11-2 to TRBJ2-1; D might be TRBD1 or TRBD2, each matching 5 bases. The CDR3 consists of 12 residues. The V end lost 1 base, the J end lost 9 bases, and 7 bases lay between the germline ends. Germline CDR1 SGHAT, CDR2 FQNNGV. The CDR3 here is CASSLGGPEQFF. The CDR3 coding sequence is TGTGCCAGCAGCTTAGGGGGACCTGAGCAGTTCTTC.

The chain has TRBV29-1 and TRBJ2-3, with D maybe TRBD1 (6 bases). V was clipped by 4 bases and J by 9 bases, with 20 bases between them. Germline assignment: CDR1 SQVTM and CDR2 ANQGSEA. This CDR3 is built from 14 residues. CDR3 protein: CSVASCGKQGTQYF. The CDR3 nucleotides read TGCAGCGTTGCCAGTTGCGGCAAACAGGGAACGCAGTATTTT.

The gene calls are TRBV27 and TRBJ1-1, with 9 bases that match TRBD1. CDR3 size: 14 residues. Germline V gives CDR1 MNHEY, CDR2 SMNVEV (reference sequence). The V and J ends lost 6 bases and 0 bases, in that order; junction bases with no gene match: 2. The CDR3 here is CASRGTGMNTEAFF. In DNA, the CDR3 is TGTGCCAGCAGGGGGACAGGGATGAACACTGAAGCTTTCTTT.

The rearrangement joins TRBV9 to TRBJ2-3; D may be TRBD2 (6 bases). The CDR3 runs 13 residues. Deletions cut 0 bases from V and 6 bases from J, with 8 bases between. Germline V CDR1 and CDR2: SGDLS, YYNGEE. CDR3 nucleotides: TGTGCCAGCAGCGTAGTGGCGGGGGATACGCAGTATTTT. Protein product: CASSVVAGDTQYF. Complete variable domain (other parts from reference TRBV9 and TRBJ2-3): DSGVTQTPKHLITATGQRVTLRCSPRSGDLSVYWYQQSLDQGLQFLIQYYNGEERAKGNILERFSAQQFPDLHSELNLSSLELGDSALYFCASSVVAGDTQYFGPGTRLTVL.

The chain joins TRBV18 to TRBJ1-2; 9 nucleotides line up with TRBD1. The germline V gene has CDR1 KGHSH and CDR2 LQKENI. The junction had 0 bases not matched to a gene; V was cut back by 1 base and J by 3 bases. The CDR3 runs to 14 residues. The CDR3 DNA reads TGTGCCAGCTCACCACGACAGGGGGACTATGGCTACACCTTC. Encoded protein: CASSPRQGDYGYTF. Full variable domain (missing parts from reference TRBV18 and TRBJ1-2): NAGVMQNPRHLVRRRGQEARLRCSPMKGHSHVYWYRQLPEEGLKFMVYLQKENIIDESGMPKERFSAEFPKEGPSILRIQQVVRGDSAAYFCASSPRQGDYGYTFGSGTRLTVV.

This rearrangement joins TRBV19 to TRBJ2-1; 9 positions agree with TRBD1. V dropped 6 bases and J dropped 14; count of bases not matched to a gene: 5. Germline V lookup: CDR1 LNHDA, CDR2 SQIVND (reference sequence). The CDR3 is 11 residues long. CDR3 in amino acids: CASRNRDREFF. The DNA for the CDR3 is TGTGCCAGTAGGAACCGGGACAGGGAGTTCTTC. Filled out from reference TRBV19 and TRBJ2-1, the complete variable domain reads DGGITQSPKYLFRKEGQNVTLSCEQNLNHDAMYWYRQDPGQGLRLIYYSQIVNDFQKGDIAEGYSVSREKKESFPLTVTSAQKNPTAFYLCASRNRDREFFGPGTRLTVL.

The V gene is TRBV30, the J gene TRBJ1-3; D unclear. The V gene lost 4 bases and the J gene lost 4 bases, with 11 bases spanning the gap. Per germline, CDR1 GTSNPN and CDR2 SVGIG (reference sequence). The CDR3 length is 13 residues. The DNA of the CDR3 is TGTGCCTGGACAGCTGTATACGGAAACACCATATATTTT. It translates to CAWTAVYGNTIYF. The full variable domain, with the rest looked up from reference TRBV30 and TRBJ1-3, is SQTIHQWPATLVQPVGSPLSLECTVEGTSNPNLYWYRQAAGRGLQLLFYSVGIGQISSEVPQNLSASRPQDRQFILSSKKLLLSDSGFYLCAWTAVYGNTIYFGEGSWLTVV.

The chain employs TRBV18 and TRBJ1-6; 7 nucleotides align to TRBD1. CDR1 and CDR2 from the germline V gene are KGHSH and LQKENI. The CDR3 contains 16 residues. The V segment lost 1 base and the J segment 2 bases; nucleotides outside the gene matches: 2. The CDR3 DNA sequence: TGTGCCAGCTCACCACAGGGGGCCACCTATAATTCACCCCTCCACTTT. Translation gives CASSPQGATYNSPLHF.

This chain connects TRBV2 to TRBJ2-1; D perhaps matches TRBD1 (5 bases). This CDR3 comprises 14 residues. Germline CDR1 reads SNHLY; CDR2 reads FYNNEI. V shed 10 bases and J shed 5 bases, with 18 bases lying between them. The chain's CDR3 is CANDDLRGDNEQFF. CDR3 nucleotides: TGTGCCAACGACGACTTAAGGGGTGACAATGAGCAGTTCTTC.

The CDR3 region is CASSITGNTEAFF. Written as DNA, the CDR3 is TGCGCCAGCAGTATTACAGGGAACACTGAAGCTTTCTTT. The chain couples TRBV10-1 to TRBJ1-1; D is possibly TRBD1 (5 bases). Germline assignment: CDR1 WNHNN and CDR2 SYGVQD (reference sequence). The CDR3 covers 13 residues. The V end was cut by 5 bases, the J end by 1 base, with 8 bases between.

V and J are TRBV11-2 and TRBJ1-2; TRBD1 agrees at 10 bases. In germline, CDR1 is SGHAT, CDR2 FQNNGV. There are 15 residues in the CDR3. Trimming took 4 bases from V and 0 from J; bases not matched to a gene: 2. CDR3 region: CASSSGQGTNYGYTF. CDR3 nucleotide sequence: TGTGCCAGCAGCTCGGGACAGGGGACTAACTATGGCTACACCTTC.

The chain links TRBV2 to TRBJ1-2, with D maybe TRBD1 (6 bases). CDR1 and CDR2 from the germline V gene are SNHLY and FYNNEI. V was pared by 1 base and J by 3 bases, with 12 bases between. CDR3 length: 15 amino acids. For the CDR3, the DNA is TGTGCCAGCAGTGAAGGGGGGGGCGGTTACTATGGCTACACCTTC. Protein: CASSEGGGGYYGYTF.

V is TRBV15 and J is TRBJ2-2; D not resolved. The CDR3 covers 12 residues. The germline V gene has CDR1 LNHNV and CDR2 YYDKDF (reference sequence). Trimming left V 0 bases short and J 7 bases short, with 3 bases between. The CDR3 nucleotides read TGTGCCACCAGCAGAGAGGGCGGGGAGCTGTTTTTT. This sequence encodes CATSREGGELFF.

The V and J genes are TRBV12-5 and TRBJ2-5; TRBD2 matches 11 bases. Germline-derived CDR1 and CDR2 are LGHNT and FRNRAP. V lost 2 bases, J lost 10 bases, and 12 bases stayed unmatched. The CDR3 consists of 16 residues. The CDR3 nucleotides read TGTGCTAGTGGTTTGTTTCCTAGCGGGGGGAAAAGGAACCAGTACTTC. It translates to CASGLFPSGGKRNQYF.

The gene calls are TRBV7-3 and TRBJ2-1, with 13 bases matching TRBD2. CDR1 and CDR2 (germline): SGHTA, FQGTGA. The CDR3 extends over 17 amino acids. Trimming at V came to 1 base and at J to 5 bases, leaving 5 bases not matched to a gene. CDR3 coding DNA: TGTGCCAGCAGCTTAAACGGAGGGACTAGCGGGGACAATGAGCAGTTCTTC. Translating it yields CASSLNGGTSGDNEQFF.

The gene calls are TRBV9 and TRBJ2-3, with D perhaps matching TRBD1 or TRBD2 (5 bases each). Germline V gene lookup returns CDR1 SGDLS and CDR2 YYNGEE. The length of the CDR3 is 15 residues. The ends were cut back, 4 bases at V and 4 bases at J, with 16 bases in the middle. The DNA of the CDR3 is TGTGCCAGCAGCATTAACGGGGAAGGGGCAGATACGCAGTATTTT. This translates into CASSINGEGADTQYF.

This chain links TRBV2 with TRBJ1-1; D remains ambiguous. CDR3 length equals 10 residues. From germline, CDR1 is SNHLY and CDR2 FYNNEI. V was shortened by 8 bases and J by 10 bases, with 11 bases between the two germline ends. The CDR3, as DNA: TGTGCCAGCCGAGGAACCTCAGCTTTCTTT. It yields the protein CASRGTSAFF.

The chain recombines TRBV4-2 with TRBJ2-1; 10 bases line up with TRBD1. This CDR3 has 14 amino acids. Germline CDR1 is LGHNA and CDR2 is YNFKEQ. Trimming removed 3 bases from V and 10 bases from J; junction bases left unmatched: 6. Written as DNA, the CDR3 is TGTGCCAGCAGCCACGGGGACAGGGGAGGAGAGCAGTTCTTC. This encodes CASSHGDRGGEQFF.

The chain uses TRBV7-9 and TRBJ2-3; D gene uncertain. This CDR3 is 13 amino acids long. Germline CDR1 and CDR2: SEHNR and FQNEAQ (reference sequence). Between the trimmed V and J ends, which lost 1 base and 1 base, there was a span of 3 bases. The CDR3 DNA sequence: TGTGCCAGCAGCTTAGGCCGCACAGATACGCAGTATTTT. Translating it yields CASSLGRTDTQYF.

The rearrangement joins TRBV27 to TRBJ2-1; maybe TRBD1 (6 bases). From germline, CDR1 is MNHEY and CDR2 SMNVEV (reference sequence). Trimming left V 4 bases short and J 5 bases short, with 12 bases between. The CDR3 loop spans 14 amino acids. The CDR3 protein is CASSSQQGNNEQFF. CDR3 DNA: TGTGCCAGCAGTTCACAACAGGGAAACAATGAGCAGTTCTTC.

This clone was detected a few times. The chain combines TRBV30 with TRBJ1-5, with TRBD1 matching over 10 bases. V lost 7 bases to trimming and J lost 3 bases; unmatched junction nucleotides: 6. The CDR3 length is 14 residues. CDR1 is GTSNPN, CDR2 SVGIG, per germline (reference sequence). CDR3 nucleotide sequence: TGTGCCTCGGGTAGACAGGGGGCCAATCAGCCCCAGCATTTT. The encoded protein is CASGRQGANQPQHF.

The chain joins TRBV6-1 to TRBJ2-5; D uncertain. The CDR3 runs 13 residues. V lost 7 bases and J 10 bases, leaving 19 bases between the germline ends. CDR1 and CDR2 from the germline V gene are MNHNS and SASEGT. The CDR3 sequence: CASTSIPSGVQYF. CDR3 nucleotides: TGTGCCAGCACCTCGATCCCTTCGGGTGTCCAGTACTTC.

V usage is TRBV5-8 and J usage is TRBJ2-7; D possibly matches TRBD1 or TRBD2 (6 bases each). The length of the CDR3 is 16 residues. Germline loops: CDR1 SGHTS, CDR2 YDEGEE. Trimming took off 0 bases at V and 2 bases at J, with 15 bases between the two ends. Here the CDR3 DNA reads TGTGCCAGCAGCTTGGGATATTGGGGGGCCACCTACGAGCAGTACGTC. Translation: CASSLGYWGATYEQYV.

This chain connects TRBV4-3 to TRBJ1-2; unclear D gene. The CDR3 is made up of 14 amino acids. Deletions cut 0 bases from V and 2 bases from J, with 7 bases between. Germline loops: CDR1 LGHNA, CDR2 YSLEER. The CDR3 DNA reads as TGCGCCAGCAGCCAAGATGAGGCAAACTATGGCTACACCTTC. This gives the protein CASSQDEANYGYTF.

The V call is TRBV7-9, the J call TRBJ1-2; D is undetermined. V lost 5 bases to trimming and J lost 5 bases, with 15 bases between them. Per germline, CDR1 SEHNR and CDR2 FQNEAQ (reference sequence). This CDR3 region has 14 residues. The CDR3 DNA reads TGTGCCAGCAGCGTCATAAACGACCGGTATGGCTACACCTTC. Protein product: CASSVINDRYGYTF.

In its sample, this clone was seen a few times. The V and J genes are TRBV6-1 and TRBJ2-3; D possibly uses TRBD1 or TRBD2 (5 bases each). Trimming removed 2 bases from V and 12 bases from J, with 21 bases in between. CDR1 MNHNS and CDR2 SASEGT come from the germline V gene. The CDR3 covers 15 residues. The CDR3 nucleotides read TGTGCCAGCAGTGAATTGCCGGGGTCTGGGGACGGACAGTATTTT. It specifies CASSELPGSGDGQYF.

The CDR3 protein is CASSQDGYNEQFF. The CDR3 DNA is TGTGCCAGCAGTCAGGACGGATACAATGAGCAGTTCTTC. The V and J genes are TRBV9 and TRBJ2-1; D ambiguous. V lost 5 bases and J 4 bases, leaving 10 bases between the germline ends. CDR3 length equals 13 residues. From germline, CDR1 is SGDLS and CDR2 YYNGEE. Looking up the rest from reference TRBV9 and TRBJ2-1 gives the full variable domain: DSGVTQTPKHLITATGQRVTLRCSPRSGDLSVYWYQQSLDQGLQFLIQYYNGEERAKGNILERFSAQQFPDLHSELNLSSLELGDSALYFCASSQDGYNEQFFGPGTRLTVL.

The gene calls are TRBV5-1 and TRBJ2-1, with a possible D match to TRBD1 (5 bases). The length of the CDR3 is 13 residues. Looked up from germline, CDR1 is SGHRS and CDR2 is YFSETQ. The germline V and J ends were trimmed by 4 bases and 1 base, with 6 bases remaining between them. The CDR3 DNA is TGCGCCAGCAGCGACAGTTCCTACAATGAGCAGTTCTTC. This gives the protein CASSDSSYNEQFF.

The J gene is TRBJ1-2, the V gene TRBV6-1, with a tentative D call TRBD1 (6 bases). The CDR3 spans 16 residues. Deletions cut 1 base from V and 1 base from J, with 13 bases between. CDR1 is MNHNS and CDR2 is SASEGT in the germline V gene. CDR3 residues: CASSEDPGHLNYGYTF. In DNA form, the CDR3 reads TGTGCCAGCAGTGAAGACCCGGGACACCTTAACTATGGCTACACCTTC.

The rearrangement links TRBV4-1 to TRBJ2-7; perhaps TRBD1 as D (5 bases). The V end was cut by 2 bases, the J end by 4 bases, with 9 bases between. Germline V gene lookup returns CDR1 MGHRA and CDR2 YSYEKL. The CDR3 has 13 residues. DNA of the CDR3: TGCGCCAGCAGCCAACTTGACAGTTACGAGCAGTACTTC. Protein sequence: CASSQLDSYEQYF.

The rearrangement uses TRBV7-2 and TRBJ1-2, with D uncertain. The CDR3 is made up of 12 amino acids. Germline V gene lookup returns CDR1 SGHTA and CDR2 FQGNSA. The V end lost 5 bases, the J end lost 3 bases, and 7 bases lay between the germline ends. This CDR3 is CASSAADYGYTF. The CDR3, as DNA: TGTGCCAGCAGCGCCGCCGACTATGGCTACACCTTC.

This clone showed up just once. This rearrangement joins TRBV15 to TRBJ1-2, with TRBD1 identical over 10 bases. V was clipped by 4 bases and J by 8 bases; unmatched bases: 19. The CDR3 loop spans 18 amino acids. Germline values: CDR1 LNHNV, CDR2 YYDKDF (reference sequence). The CDR3 sequence is CATSTERKPGQGRYGYTF. The CDR3 coding sequence is TGTGCCACCAGCACCGAACGGAAACCGGGACAGGGGAGGTACGGCTACACCTTC. The full variable domain, with the rest looked up from reference TRBV15 and TRBJ1-2, is DAMVIQNPRYQVTQFGKPVTLSCSQTLNHNVMYWYQQKSSQAPKLLFHYYDKDFNNEADTPDNFQSRRPNTSFCFLDIRSPGLGDTAMYLCATSTERKPGQGRYGYTFGSGTRLTVV.